This T cell receptor beta chain was captured in a study of cytomegalovirus exposure and HLA in healthy donors. Study overall: Prior work identified around 100 million unique TCR beta sequences in 190 million or so T cells.

V lost 6 bases and J lost 7; bases outside the gene matches: 3. This CDR3 has 13 amino acids. The germline V gene has CDR1 LNHDA and CDR2 SQIVND (reference sequence). In regard to this clone: Its target is unknown.

Study-wide results and limits: Most of the TCR beta V segments (in an earlier analysis) were productive either about 87% or about 30% of the time. DRB1 had the most TCR associations and HLA-C the fewest, a later analysis found, with rates varying by HLA locus.

PCR primers comprised 60 Vbeta and 13 Jbeta primers. Generated by immunoSEQ multiplex PCR, the TCRdb table keeps only in-frame clones and is missing some. The sample includes approximately 240,000 clones, around 80% seen only once; the top ten take 4.5% to 6%. This chain uses TRBV19 with TRBJ2-1; 10 bases are shared with TRBD2. Sequencing used PBMCs. The sequence was obtained from a woman aged 35 to 49 in good health and CMV-seropositive. The CDR3 DNA follows: TGTGCCAGTAGGGTTAGCGGGAGGAATGAGCAGTTCTTC. Its translation is CASRVSGRNEQFF. The whole variable domain, remainder taken from reference TRBV19 and TRBJ2-1, is DGGITQSPKYLFRKEGQNVTLSCEQNLNHDAMYWYRQDPGQGLRLIYYSQIVNDFQKGDIAEGYSVSREKKESFPLTVTSAQKNPTAFYLCASRVSGRNEQFFGPGTRLTVL.